This entry lists 3 T cell receptor beta chains sequenced from one sample in a study of response to subunit inactivated influenza vaccine. TCRdb reprocessed the RT-PCR reads via MiXCR and lists one record per CDR3 protein. The sample consists of more than 400,000 distinct CDR3 sequences, around 9.9% of them appearing once. The sample here was PBMCs from blood, taken roughly 47 days after vaccination. Receptors were obtained from a man in his fifties or sixties who received an inactivated influenza vaccine.

This clonotype was detected ten times or more. The chain's CDR3 is CASSPTNTGELFF. CDR3 sequence (DNA): TGTGCCAGCAGTCCTACGAACACCGGGGAGCTGTTTTTT. The chain links TRBV12-3 or TRBV12-4 to TRBJ2-2; D is uncertain. CDR3 length: 13 amino acids. With 5 bases removed from V and 0 bases from J, the gap between germline ends came to 4 bases.

The J gene is TRBJ1-1, the V gene TRBV19; TRBD1 is a possible D gene (6 bases). The CDR3 runs 15 residues. V lost 5 bases and J lost 7, with 20 bases in between. Germline V gives CDR1 LNHDA, CDR2 SQIVND (reference sequence). CDR3 sequence: CASSVRGTPSGEAFF. CDR3 nucleotides: TGTGCCAGTAGTGTTCGAGGGACACCCTCCGGTGAAGCTTTCTTT.

The rearrangement uses TRBV6-2 or TRBV6-3 and TRBJ2-1; 9 bases match TRBD2. The germline CDR1 and CDR2 sequences are MNHEY and SVGEGT. The CDR3 length is 15 residues. The V segment lost 6 bases and the J segment 9 bases; nucleotides outside the gene matches: 12. The CDR3 loop reads CASSKRAGGGVEQFF. CDR3 bases: TGTGCCAGCAGCAAACGAGCGGGAGGAGGGGTTGAGCAGTTCTTC.